The 4 T cell receptor beta chains below come from one sample, sequenced in a study of technical replicates of blood from a few donors. Generated by immunoSEQ multiplex PCR, the TCRdb table keeps only in-frame clones and is missing some. The data show about 49,000 clones, more than 85% seen once. Source material: PBMCs. All receptors derive from a human donor in good health. Some clones in this sample may be carry-over from other donors' samples.

The V and J genes are TRBV5-6 and TRBJ2-1, with TRBD1 identical over 8 bases. CDR1 and CDR2 from the germline V gene are SGHDT and YYEEEE. The CDR3 runs 15 residues. Losses at the gene ends were 2 bases for V and 5 bases for J; bases not matched to a gene: 6. CDR3 sequence: CASSFGDRQNNEQFF. CDR3 sequence (DNA): TGTGCCAGCAGCTTCGGGGACAGGCAGAACAATGAGCAGTTCTTC.

The V call is TRBV7-9, the J call TRBJ2-7; TRBD2 matches 8 bases. The ends lost 5 bases at V and 5 bases at J; junction bases unmatched: 5. Germline assignment: CDR1 SEHNR and CDR2 FQNEAQ (reference sequence). The CDR3 extends over 13 amino acids. The CDR3 DNA sequence: TGTGCCAGCAGCCCTAGCGGGCATAACGAGCAGTACTTC. This gives the protein CASSPSGHNEQYF.

The rearrangement uses TRBV7-2 and TRBJ1-5, with TRBD1 as a possible D gene (5 bases). V was clipped by 2 bases and J by 5 bases, with 10 bases between them. The CDR3 has 14 residues. Germline V gives CDR1 SGHTA, CDR2 FQGNSA. For the CDR3, the DNA is TGTGCCAGCAGCTTATACACAGGATATCAGCCCCAGCATTTT. Its protein is CASSLYTGYQPQHF.

The genes are TRBV6-1 and TRBJ1-2, with 10 nucleotides matching TRBD1. The trim removed 4 bases at V and 8 bases at J, leaving 10 bases unmatched. The CDR3 extends over 15 amino acids. Germline loops: CDR1 MNHNS, CDR2 SASEGT. CDR3 protein: CASSGSGTGENGYTF. CDR3 nucleotides: TGTGCCAGCAGTGGGTCCGGGACAGGGGAAAACGGCTACACCTTC.